Listed here are 28 T cell receptor beta chains from one sample, sequenced in a study of spatial heterogeneity in lung cancer. Overall study findings and caveats: Counts of expanded intratumoral alpha and beta TCRs tracked tumor mutation counts.

MiXCR, run by TCRdb on the 5' RACE reads, gives a single entry per CDR3 protein. The sample shows about 18,000 distinct CDR3 sequences, roughly 9% of them seen only once. Time point of the sample: sample taken at primary tumor resection. These receptors have no known antigen. This material consisted of lung tumor tissue, taken at surgery. The receptors were gathered from a female donor with early-stage non-small cell lung cancer.

There are many counts of this clonotype. Found in a library prepared for alpha chains, this beta chain is an off-target read, and its abundance has little meaning. V gene TRBV28 combines with J gene TRBJ2-7; possibly TRBD2 for D (6 bases). This CDR3 spans 15 amino acids. Germline V gene lookup returns CDR1 MDHEN and CDR2 SYDVKM. V lost 4 bases and J lost 0, with 13 bases in between. The CDR3 DNA sequence: TGTGCCAGCAGTTCCTTCGGGGGTCCCTCCTACGAGCAGTACTTC. As protein: CASSSFGGPSYEQYF.

Notes on this clonotype: A library made for alpha chains picked up this beta chain off target, so its size means little. The V gene is TRBV3-1, the J gene TRBJ1-5; D may be TRBD1 (5 bases). The germline V gene encodes CDR1 LGHDT and CDR2 YNNKEL (reference sequence). Trimming took off 4 bases at V and 5 bases at J, with 9 bases between the two ends. The CDR3 loop spans 13 amino acids. The CDR3 loop is CASSLRRDQPQHF. The CDR3, as DNA: TGTGCCAGCAGCCTCCGCAGGGATCAGCCCCAGCATTTT.

Regarding this clonotype: Since it is a stray read in a library aimed at alpha chains, this beta chain has a size that is not meaningful. V and J are TRBV24-1 and TRBJ2-3; 7 bases align to TRBD1. The length of the CDR3 is 13 residues. CDR1 is KGHDR and CDR2 is SFDVKD in the germline V gene. Losses at the gene ends were 11 bases for V and 10 bases for J; bases not matched to a gene: 14. CDR3 protein: CAISQGPNSAQYF. DNA for the CDR3: TGTGCCATTTCACAGGGGCCGAACTCCGCGCAGTATTTT.

Notes on this clonotype: The library was prepared for alpha chains; this beta chain is a stray read, so its frequency means little. The chain employs TRBV7-2 and TRBJ1-2; D perhaps matches TRBD1 (5 bases). The V and J ends lost 5 bases and 2 bases respectively, with 15 bases between them. There are 15 residues in the CDR3. Germline-derived CDR1 and CDR2 are SGHTA and FQGNSA. CDR3 loop: CASSTQGLGNYGYTF. The CDR3 DNA follows: TGTGCCAGCAGCACTCAGGGACTCGGAAACTATGGCTACACCTTC.

Many counts were recorded for this clonotype. The size of this beta chain means little, since it is a stray read in a library made for alpha chains. The chain combines TRBV5-1 with TRBJ2-3, with 7 bases fitting TRBD1. This CDR3 is 15 amino acids long. Germline assignment: CDR1 SGHRS and CDR2 YFSETQ. V lost 3 bases, J lost 3 bases, and 7 bases stayed unmatched. CDR3 nucleotide sequence: TGCGCCAGCAGCTCCCAGGGGGAGATGACAGATACGCAGTATTTT. Translating gives CASSSQGEMTDTQYF.

This clonotype was recorded many times. Because this beta chain is a stray read in a library intended to capture alpha chains, its abundance should not be given much weight. The chain combines TRBV20-1 with TRBJ2-7, with D possibly being TRBD1 (6 bases). V was pared by 5 bases and J by 1 base, with 15 bases between. The CDR3 consists of 14 residues. Germline V gene lookup returns CDR1 DFQATT and CDR2 SNEGSKA (reference sequence). CDR3 bases: TGCAGTGCTGAGAGGGGGATGAATTCCTACGAGCAGTACTTC. This encodes CSAERGMNSYEQYF.

On this clonotype itself: This beta chain appears as a stray read in a library generated for alpha chains; its size is not informative. The rearrangement joins TRBV12-3 or TRBV12-4 to TRBJ2-1; 8 nucleotides line up with TRBD2. The CDR3 extends over 14 amino acids. With V trimmed by 7 bases and J by 7 bases, 9 bases remained unmatched. The CDR3 protein is CASTYGGAVNEQFF. CDR3 DNA sequence: TGTGCCAGCACCTACGGGGGGGCAGTAAATGAGCAGTTCTTC.

As for this clonotype: With the library built for alpha chains, this beta chain is off target and its frequency is not meaningful. The V and J genes are TRBV12-5 and TRBJ2-5; no definite D call. Germline V CDR1 and CDR2: LGHNT, FRNRAP. V shed 2 bases and J shed 1 base, with 23 bases lying between them. The CDR3 has 19 amino acids. CDR3 sequence reads: CASGLPHCLGISPQETQYF. CDR3 in DNA: TGTGCTAGTGGTTTGCCGCACTGCCTAGGTATTTCCCCCCAAGAGACCCAGTACTTC.

This clonotype was observed a few times. This beta chain is an off-target read within a library intended for alpha chains, so its frequency means little. The chain joins TRBV7-2 to TRBJ1-3, with D perhaps TRBD1 (6 bases). The CDR3 consists of 15 residues. Germline V gene data show CDR1 as SGHTA and CDR2 as FQGNSA. Trimming took off 4 bases at V and 0 bases at J, with 10 bases between the two ends. DNA for the CDR3: TGTGCCAGCAGCTCTCGGACAGCCTCTGGAAACACCATATATTTT. Its translation: CASSSRTASGNTIYF.

In this sample, this clonotype turned up many times. Found in a library prepared for alpha chains, this beta chain is an off-target read, and its abundance has little meaning. The rearrangement uses TRBV12-3 or TRBV12-4 and TRBJ1-2, with TRBD1 matching 9 bases. This CDR3 has 13 amino acids. J gave up 4 bases and V 6 bases, and 3 bases lay outside the gene matches. In DNA, the CDR3 is TGTGCCAGCAGCCTGACAGGGGGCTATGGCTACACCTTC. Amino acids: CASSLTGGYGYTF.

Worth noting for this clonotype: This beta chain was picked up by a library intended for alpha chains and is off target, so its count carries little meaning. This rearrangement joins TRBV21-1 to TRBJ2-7; the table's D gene call, TRBD2, was not cross checked with the DNA. TRBV21-1 is a recognized pseudogene. The CDR3 is 17 amino acids. The CDR3 protein is CASSKVTQGNKGSEQYF. The CDR3 nucleotides read TGTGCCAGCAGCAAAGTTACACAAGGGAATAAGGGGAGCGAGCAGTACTTC.

Note on this clonotype: Given a much more abundant clone one base away, this may be a read error. The library was prepared for alpha chains; this beta chain is a stray read, so its frequency means little. The chain carries TRBV5-1 and TRBJ1-2, with a tentative D call TRBD1 (5 bases). V was pared by 5 bases and J by 3 bases, with 20 bases between. The germline gives CDR1 SGHRS, CDR2 YFSETQ. This CDR3 is 16 amino acids long. The CDR3 reads CASRDVSTGRDYGYTF. In nucleotides, the CDR3 is TGCGCCAGCAGGGACGTCTCTACAGGTCGGGACTATGGCTACACCTTC.

Regarding this clonotype: This beta chain is an off-target read within a library intended for alpha chains, so its frequency means little. The chain uses TRBV14 and TRBJ2-3, with D perhaps TRBD2 (5 bases). Per the germline V gene, CDR1 is SGHDN and CDR2 is FVKESK. The CDR3 is made up of 13 amino acids. Trimming took off 4 bases at V and 4 bases at J, with 9 bases between the two ends. DNA for the CDR3: TGTGCCAGCAGCCGGACTTACGCAGATACGCAGTATTTT. Encoded protein: CASSRTYADTQYF.

By share of the sample, this clonotype is medium-sized. This beta chain lies outside the target of a library built for alpha chains; its clone size means little. The rearrangement uses TRBV20-1 and TRBJ2-3; TRBD2 matches at 9 bases. Trimming at V came to 0 bases and at J to 5 bases, leaving 18 bases not matched to a gene. Germline V gene data show CDR1 as DFQATT and CDR2 as SNEGSKA (reference sequence). The CDR3 is 19 amino acids. The CDR3, as DNA: TGCAGTGCTAGAGATAGGGCGTCGGGACTAGCCTCAACCGGAGATACGCAGTATTTT. As protein: CSARDRASGLASTGDTQYF.

Notes on this clonotype: A library made for alpha chains picked up this beta chain off target, so its size means little. V gene TRBV19 combines with J gene TRBJ2-1, with D possibly matching TRBD1 (6 bases). V was clipped by 6 bases and J by 2 bases, with 14 bases between them. This CDR3 has 15 amino acids. Germline assignment: CDR1 LNHDA and CDR2 SQIVND (reference sequence). CDR3 coding DNA: TGTGCCAGTAGCCAACAGGGTCTTACCTACAATGAGCAGTTCTTC. It translates to CASSQQGLTYNEQFF.

As to this clonotype: With the library built for alpha chains, this beta chain is off target and its frequency is not meaningful. The chain combines TRBV30 with TRBJ2-1, with D maybe TRBD1 (6 bases). The CDR3 length is 15 residues. Trimming left V 0 bases short and J 6 bases short, with 15 bases between. Germline CDR1 and CDR2: GTSNPN and SVGIG (reference sequence). The CDR3 here is CAWSVWGPGVNEQFF. CDR3 DNA sequence: TGTGCCTGGAGTGTATGGGGGCCCGGGGTCAATGAGCAGTTCTTC.

This clonotype was seen at least ten times. A library prepared for alpha chains yielded this beta chain as an off-target read; its size is of little meaning. The gene calls are TRBV27 and TRBJ2-3, with D hard to call. The germline V gene has CDR1 MNHEY and CDR2 SMNVEV (reference sequence). This CDR3 has 14 amino acids. Trimming took 3 bases from V and 5 from J, leaving 12 bases between them. The CDR3 is CASSLEPKVDTQYF. The DNA for the CDR3 is TGTGCCAGCAGTTTGGAGCCTAAAGTAGATACGCAGTATTTT.

Concerning this clonotype: A library made for alpha chains picked up this beta chain off target, so its size means little. The V call is TRBV12-3 or TRBV12-4, the J call TRBJ2-5; 11 nucleotides match TRBD2. V gave up 6 bases and J gave up 2 bases; unmatched junction bases: 5. The CDR3 covers 15 residues. This CDR3 reads CASRGTSGVQETQYF. The CDR3 nucleotides are TGTGCCAGCAGGGGGACTAGCGGTGTACAAGAGACCCAGTACTTC.

This clonotype is medium-sized (0.01 to 0.1%) within its sample. Because this beta chain is a stray read in a library intended to capture alpha chains, its abundance should not be given much weight. The chain links TRBV3-1 to TRBJ2-7, with a possible D match to TRBD2 (7 bases). Between the trimmed V and J ends, which lost 4 bases and 6 bases, there was a span of 19 bases. From germline, CDR1 is LGHDT and CDR2 YNNKEL (reference sequence). The CDR3 contains 15 residues. CDR3 protein: CASSRGAGAFPEQYF. DNA for the CDR3: TGTGCCAGCAGCCGAGGGGCGGGGGCTTTCCCCGAGCAGTACTTC.

This clonotype was found many times. This beta chain slipped into a library made for alpha chains as a stray read, so its size is not meaningful. CDR3 coding DNA: TGTGCCTCCCCGGGACCGACCGGGGAGCTGTTTTTT. Its protein product is CASPGPTGELFF. The chain recombines TRBV30 with TRBJ2-2; tentatively, D is TRBD1 or TRBD2 (5 bases each). The V end lost 7 bases, the J end lost 5 bases, and 11 bases lay between the germline ends. The CDR3 contains 12 residues. CDR1 and CDR2 (germline): GTSNPN, SVGIG (reference sequence).

This clonotype was detected a few times. As an off-target read in a library built for alpha chains, this beta chain has a frequency of little significance. The J gene is TRBJ2-6, the V gene TRBV12-3 or TRBV12-4, with TRBD2 as a possible D gene (6 bases). CDR3 length: 14 residues. Trimming left V 5 bases short and J 2 bases short, with 7 bases between. The CDR3 coding sequence is TGTGCCAGCAGTGGAGGGCCTGGGGCCAACGTCCTGACTTTC. Protein sequence: CASSGGPGANVLTF.

A remark on this clonotype: Because the library targeted alpha chains, this beta chain is an off-target read whose size means little. CDR3 sequence: CSVSTGGGSTNQPQHF. CDR3 DNA: TGCAGCGTCTCCACAGGGGGCGGTTCTACTAATCAGCCCCAGCATTTT. The chain uses TRBV20-1 and TRBJ1-5; 9 bases agree with TRBD1. This CDR3 is 16 amino acids long. Germline V CDR1 and CDR2: DFQATT, SNEGSKA (reference sequence).

The table lists this clonotype with many counts. In a library made to pick up alpha chains, this beta chain is a stray read with a size that means little. The gene calls are TRBV4-2 and TRBJ2-7; TRBD1 agrees at 8 bases. The CDR3 length is 17 residues. V was pared by 0 bases and J by 6 bases, with 13 bases of the junction left unmatched. In germline, CDR1 is LGHNA, CDR2 YNFKEQ. Written as DNA, the CDR3 is TGTGCCAGCAGCCAAGAAGATTCGAGGACAGGGCTTTCCGAGCAGTACTTC. Translation: CASSQEDSRTGLSEQYF.

This clonotype was recorded many times. This beta chain represents an off-target read in a library built for alpha chains; its size is of limited meaning. This chain links TRBV28 with TRBJ2-1; D assignment may be TRBD1 or TRBD2 (6 bases each). With 4 bases removed from V and 7 bases from J, the gap between germline ends came to 14 bases. This CDR3 contains 14 residues. Looked up from germline, CDR1 is MDHEN and CDR2 is SYDVKM. The DNA of the CDR3 is TGTGCCAGCAGTTCGGGGGCTCTAATTAATGAGCAGTTCTTC. Amino acid sequence: CASSSGALINEQFF.

This clonotype has only a few counts. Since the library was made to target alpha chains, this beta chain is a stray read and its abundance is not meaningful. The chain has TRBV12-5 and TRBJ1-1; TRBD1 might be the D (6 bases). Trimming took 1 base from V and 1 from J, leaving 13 bases between them. Germline V gene lookup returns CDR1 LGHNT and CDR2 FRNRAP. The CDR3 has 16 residues. The CDR3 protein is CASGLDPGQQNTEAFF. CDR3 in DNA: TGTGCTAGTGGTTTGGACCCCGGACAGCAGAACACTGAAGCTTTCTTT.

This clonotype was recorded at least ten times. As an off-target read in a library built for alpha chains, this beta chain has a frequency of little significance. The chain couples TRBV21-1 to TRBJ2-7. TRBV21-1 is shown as a pseudogene. The CDR3 spans 15 residues. This CDR3 is CASSKENYSSYEQYF. The CDR3 DNA follows: TGTGCCAGCAGCAAAGAAAACTATAGCTCCTACGAGCAGTACTTC.

There are many counts of this clonotype. Since the library was made to target alpha chains, this beta chain is a stray read and its abundance is not meaningful. V and J are TRBV15 and TRBJ1-1, with no clear D. V gave up 0 bases and J gave up 1 base, with 9 bases separating them. The CDR3 loop spans 15 amino acids. Germline CDR1 reads LNHNV; CDR2 reads YYDKDF (reference sequence). This chain's CDR3 is CATSRDQAGNTEAFF. As DNA, the CDR3 is TGTGCCACCAGCAGAGATCAGGCGGGGAACACTGAAGCTTTCTTT.

This clonotype was recorded a few times. The library was designed around alpha chains, so this beta chain is a stray read whose abundance carries little weight. The chain recombines TRBV25-1 with TRBJ1-2, with D unclear. The CDR3 is 13 amino acids. V was pared by 2 bases and J by 5 bases, with 9 bases between. Per germline, CDR1 MGHDK and CDR2 SYGVNS. CDR3 sequence (DNA): TGTGCCAGCAGTGAAGGTGGGATTTATGGCTACACCTTC. This encodes CASSEGGIYGYTF.